Following are 15 T cell receptor beta chains from one sample sequenced in a study of spatial heterogeneity in lung cancer. Time point specified: sample taken at primary tumor resection. Frozen PBMC, nontumor lung or tumor provided whole RNA, which was sequenced unsorted. TCRdb processed the 5' RACE reads anew with MiXCR; each CDR3 protein has one entry. The table records 5,000 or so distinct CDR3 sequences, around 20% of them present only once. The specimen comprised normal lung tissue next to the tumor, sampled at surgery. The receptors here all came from a male donor with early-stage non-small cell lung cancer.

In its sample, this clonotype was seen many times. For a library built for alpha chains, this beta chain is a stray read; little rests on its size. V and J are TRBV23-1 and TRBJ2-5; 8 bases match TRBD1. TRBV23-1 counts as an open reading frame of uncertain function. The CDR3 spans 16 residues. The J segment lost 3 bases and the V segment lost 4 bases, leaving 10 bases of the junction unmatched. For the CDR3, the DNA is TGCGCCAGCAGTCCCCCCCCCAGGGGGCGTGAAGAGACCCAGTACTTC. Protein: CASSPPPRGREETQYF.

Ten or more counts support this clonotype. Little can be read into the size of this beta chain, an off-target read in a library designed for alpha chains. The gene calls are TRBV2 and TRBJ2-7; 9 positions match TRBD2. The germline V gene encodes CDR1 SNHLY and CDR2 FYNNEI. CDR3 length: 14 residues. V lost 5 bases, J lost 4 bases, and 6 bases stayed unmatched. The CDR3 reads CASSNEREEYEQYF. The CDR3 coding sequence is TGTGCCAGCAGTAACGAGCGGGAGGAGTACGAGCAGTACTTC.

A word on this clonotype: A library made for alpha chains picked up this beta chain off target, so its size means little. The chain has TRBV7-6 and TRBJ2-7; TRBD2 matches 8 bases. The CDR3 is 15 residues long. Per germline, CDR1 SGHVS and CDR2 FNYEAQ. V lost 4 bases, J lost 4 bases, and 9 bases stayed unmatched. CDR3 sequence: CASSSNGGAGYEQYF. The CDR3 DNA sequence: TGTGCCAGCAGCTCAAACGGGGGGGCCGGGTACGAGCAGTACTTC.

Details on this clonotype: This beta chain represents an off-target read in a library built for alpha chains; its size is of limited meaning. CDR3 region: CASSPRGRRDTGELFF. CDR3 nucleotide sequence: TGCGCCAGCAGCCCCAGGGGGCGCAGGGACACCGGGGAGCTGTTTTTT. This chain joins TRBV5-1 and TRBJ2-2; 8 nucleotides match TRBD1. There are 16 residues in the CDR3. Germline V gene data show CDR1 as SGHRS and CDR2 as YFSETQ. With V trimmed by 4 bases and J by 3 bases, 8 bases remained unmatched.

A note on this clonotype: Since the library was made to target alpha chains, this beta chain is a stray read and its abundance is not meaningful. This rearrangement joins TRBV4-2 to TRBJ2-3; 9 nucleotides align to TRBD2. The CDR3 extends over 16 amino acids. CDR1 LGHNA and CDR2 YNFKEQ come from the germline V gene. J gave up 5 bases and V 4 bases, and 10 bases lay outside the gene matches. CDR3 nucleotides: TGTGCCAGCAGCCTCACCTCTAGCGGGGCCCGAGATACGCAGTATTTT. Its translation: CASSLTSSGARDTQYF.

This clonotype ranks as medium-sized (0.01 to 0.1%). The library was designed around alpha chains, so this beta chain is a stray read whose abundance carries little weight. CDR3 sequence reads: CASVPKESNQPQHF. CDR3 bases: TGTGCTAGTGTTCCAAAGGAATCCAATCAGCCCCAGCATTTT. V and J are TRBV12-5 and TRBJ1-5; no firm D call. The CDR3 loop spans 14 amino acids. Trimming left V 7 bases short and J 3 bases short, with 13 bases between. CDR1 LGHNT and CDR2 FRNRAP come from the germline V gene.

Turning to this clonotype: This beta chain is an off-target read within a library intended for alpha chains, so its frequency means little. V usage is TRBV12-3 or TRBV12-4 and J usage is TRBJ2-6, with D unclear. The length of the CDR3 is 14 residues. Trimming left V 5 bases short and J 0 bases short, with 5 bases between. CDR3 residues: CASSRDSGANVLTF. In DNA, the CDR3 is TGTGCCAGCAGTAGGGACTCTGGGGCCAACGTCCTGACTTTC.

As to this clonotype: A library made for alpha chains picked up this beta chain off target, so its size means little. V usage is TRBV29-1 and J usage is TRBJ2-5, with D possibly TRBD2 on 6 matching bases. The CDR3 sequence is 14 residues long. Germline V lookup: CDR1 SQVTM, CDR2 ANQGSEA. Deletions cut 6 bases from V and 5 bases from J, with 19 bases between. CDR3 coding DNA: TGCAGCGTCCCCCGGGACTCCGGAATCGAGACCCAGTACTTC. Its translation: CSVPRDSGIETQYF.

This clonotype showed up just a few times. Found in a library prepared for alpha chains, this beta chain is an off-target read, and its abundance has little meaning. V usage is TRBV7-9 and J usage is TRBJ2-7; weak D call: TRBD1 (6 bases). The germline CDR1 and CDR2 sequences are SEHNR and FQNEAQ (reference sequence). The CDR3 loop spans 14 amino acids. Trimming cost V 4 bases and J 2 bases, with 12 bases left between them. CDR3 region: CASSSPGQAYEQYF. The CDR3 nucleotides are TGTGCCAGCAGCTCCCCGGGACAAGCCTACGAGCAGTACTTC.

This clonotype rates as medium-sized (0.01 to 0.1%). This beta chain represents an off-target read in a library built for alpha chains; its size is of limited meaning. V and J are TRBV7-9 and TRBJ2-3; D not certain. The CDR3 sequence is 15 residues long. V lost 5 bases, J lost 0 bases, and 12 bases lay in between. The germline gives CDR1 SEHNR, CDR2 FQNEAQ (reference sequence). The CDR3 bases are TGTGCCAGCAGCGCAGACGGATCTAGCACAGATACGCAGTATTTT. Its translation: CASSADGSSTDTQYF.

A word on this clonotype: Because the library targeted alpha chains, this beta chain is an off-target read whose size means little. V usage is TRBV3-1 and J usage is TRBJ2-7; 10 bases agree with TRBD1. Germline V gene sequence: CDR1 LGHDT, CDR2 YNNKEL (reference sequence). The ends lost 6 bases at V and 4 bases at J; junction bases unmatched: 6. This CDR3 has 14 residues. The CDR3 reads CASRLRQGAYEQYF. CDR3 sequence (DNA): TGTGCCAGCAGACTGAGACAGGGGGCATACGAGCAGTACTTC.

This clonotype is judged medium-sized. A library made for alpha chains picked up this beta chain off target, so its size means little. The chain is built from TRBV7-7 and TRBJ2-1, with D unresolved. V lost 3 bases, J lost 3 bases, and 6 bases lay in between. Germline V gene data show CDR1 as SSHAT and CDR2 as FNYEAQ (reference sequence). The CDR3 sequence is 13 residues long. CDR3 residues: CASSLTVYNEQFF. In DNA, the CDR3 is TGTGCCAGCAGCTTGACTGTCTACAATGAGCAGTTCTTC.

This clonotype was seen ten or more times. Found in a library prepared for alpha chains, this beta chain is an off-target read, and its abundance has little meaning. This sequence joins TRBV30 and TRBJ2-1; unclear D gene. The CDR3 consists of 15 residues. Germline lookup yields CDR1 GTSNPN and CDR2 SVGIG (reference sequence). The V end was cut by 2 bases, the J end by 0 bases, with 11 bases between. The CDR3: CAWSFDPSSYNEQFF. In nucleotides, the CDR3 is TGTGCCTGGAGTTTTGATCCGAGCTCCTACAATGAGCAGTTCTTC.

This clonotype is large (0.1 to 1%) by share. Because the library targeted alpha chains, this beta chain is an off-target read whose size means little. This chain connects TRBV2 to TRBJ2-5; D unresolved. Trimming left V 3 bases short and J 3 bases short, with 8 bases between. Germline loops: CDR1 SNHLY, CDR2 FYNNEI. The length of the CDR3 is 13 residues. CDR3: CASSEAPEETQYF. The CDR3, as DNA: TGTGCCAGCAGTGAGGCCCCCGAAGAGACCCAGTACTTC.

By share of the sample, this clonotype is medium-sized (0.01 to 0.1%). As an off-target read in a library built for alpha chains, this beta chain has a frequency of little significance. The chain uses TRBV6-1 and TRBJ1-1; D unresolved. This CDR3 spans 12 amino acids. Trimming left V 5 bases short and J 0 bases short, with 4 bases between. The germline CDR1 and CDR2 sequences are MNHNS and SASEGT. The CDR3 coding sequence is TGTGCCAGCAGTCCACTGAACACTGAAGCTTTCTTT. This sequence encodes CASSPLNTEAFF.